This T cell receptor (beta chain) is drawn from a study of blood T cell repertoires in COVID-19. Study summary: COVID-19 samples from acute and convalescent phases originated in the United States, Italy and Spain.

In the original processing: Counts of nucleated cells, estimated from reference gene primer amplification, were obtained. Libraries were prepared by immunoSEQ multiplex PCR; TCRdb keeps only in-frame clonotypes and omits some of them. The V and J calls and the clone size are those of that table, but D and trimming were determined from the DNA. The sample records about 79,000 clones, approximately 90% being singletons. The CDR3 has 16 residues. V dropped 1 base and J dropped 4; count of bases not matched to a gene: 10. Germline CDR1 and CDR2: LGHDT and YNNKEL (reference sequence). Sequenced input: peripheral blood. The chain carries TRBV3-1 (or the pseudogene TRBV3-2) and TRBJ2-7; 7 bases agree with TRBD1. The source of this sequence is a man aged 45-65 years with active COVID-19. This CDR3 is CASSQGGQHVGYEQYF. The CDR3 DNA is TGTGCCAGCAGCCAAGGGGGACAGCACGTCGGTTACGAGCAGTACTTC.